The clone carrying this T cell receptor beta chain has at least ten counts. Its antigen is still unknown. CDR3 length: 14 residues. V was shortened by 2 bases and J by 2 bases, with 10 bases between the two germline ends. Per the germline V gene, CDR1 is SEHNR and CDR2 is FQNEAQ (reference sequence). This record comes from a study of T cells in Graves' hyperthyroidism and ophthalmopathy. Study overall: Once the initial diagnosis was made, peripheral blood was obtained before any treatment. Study-wide results and caveats: Most clonotypes that expanded in the thyroid above 0.001 also showed up in blood.

RNA transcripts provided the source from which TCR beta CDR3 regions were amplified. HTBI primers were the set used in a first-round RT-PCR of the TCR CDR3. In TCRdb, the multiplex PCR reads were re-called with MiXCR into one record per CDR3 protein. The sample holds hundreds of thousands of distinct CDR3 sequences, around 39% seen once. Graves' hyperthyroidism was deemed stable given no ophthalmopathy progression within 18 months. The sample comprised blood. The TCR comes from a man younger than 35 with Graves' hyperthyroidism. This chain uses TRBV7-9 with TRBJ2-7; D uncertain. The CDR3 coding sequence is TGTGCCAGCAGCTTATCCGGCACCCCCTACGAGCAGTACTTC. It codes for CASSLSGTPYEQYF.